The clone carrying this TCR beta chain has more than one count but fewer than ten. Its antigen is currently unknown. Samples were taken several times over chemoradiotherapy. The data were obtained in a study of chemoradiotherapy in HPV16-positive cancers. The study's findings and limits: During treatment, candidate HPV-specific clones and E7-related motifs expanded in tumor.

Libraries were prepared by immunoSEQ multiplex PCR; TCRdb keeps only in-frame clonotypes and omits some of them. The table records under 6,500 clones, around 83% of them present only once. Germline CDR1 reads LNHDA; CDR2 reads SQIVND (reference sequence). After removal of 5 bases from V and 2 bases from J, the junction contained 2 bases not matched to a gene. The CDR3 extends over 15 amino acids. The TCR originated in a human donor with HPV-associated anogenital cancer. Sequenced here: tumor tissue, sampled from a patient who underwent chemoradiotherapy. This sequence joins TRBV19 and TRBJ1-5, with 11 bases matching TRBD1. DNA for the CDR3: TGTGCCAGTAGTGGGGGACAGGGGGGCAATCAGCCCCAGCATTTT. Encoded protein: CASSGGQGGNQPQHF.